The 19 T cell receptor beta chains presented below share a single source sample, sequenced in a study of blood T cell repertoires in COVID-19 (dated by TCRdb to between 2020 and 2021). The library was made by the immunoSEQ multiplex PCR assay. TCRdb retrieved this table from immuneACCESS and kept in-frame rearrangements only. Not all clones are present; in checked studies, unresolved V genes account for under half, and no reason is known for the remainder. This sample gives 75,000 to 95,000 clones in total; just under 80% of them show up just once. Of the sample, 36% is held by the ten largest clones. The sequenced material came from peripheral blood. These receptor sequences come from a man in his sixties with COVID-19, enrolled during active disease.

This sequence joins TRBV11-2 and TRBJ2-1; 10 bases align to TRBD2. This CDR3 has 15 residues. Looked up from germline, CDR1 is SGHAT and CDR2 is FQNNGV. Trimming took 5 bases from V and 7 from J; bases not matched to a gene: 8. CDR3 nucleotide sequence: TGTGCCAGCAGCCCCCTCGCTAGCGGGAGTAATGAGCAGTTCTTC. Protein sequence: CASSPLASGSNEQFF.

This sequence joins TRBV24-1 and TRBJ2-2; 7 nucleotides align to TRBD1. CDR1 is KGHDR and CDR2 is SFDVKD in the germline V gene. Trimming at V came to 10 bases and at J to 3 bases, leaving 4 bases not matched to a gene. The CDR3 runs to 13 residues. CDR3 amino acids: CATGQPHTGELFF. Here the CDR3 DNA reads TGTGCCACGGGACAGCCGCACACCGGGGAGCTGTTTTTT.

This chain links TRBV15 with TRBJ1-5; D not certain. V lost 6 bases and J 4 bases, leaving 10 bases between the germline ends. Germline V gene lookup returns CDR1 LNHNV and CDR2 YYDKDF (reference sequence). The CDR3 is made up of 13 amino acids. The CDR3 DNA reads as TGTGCCACCAGTACGACGGGAAATCAGCCCCAGCATTTT. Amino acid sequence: CATSTTGNQPQHF.

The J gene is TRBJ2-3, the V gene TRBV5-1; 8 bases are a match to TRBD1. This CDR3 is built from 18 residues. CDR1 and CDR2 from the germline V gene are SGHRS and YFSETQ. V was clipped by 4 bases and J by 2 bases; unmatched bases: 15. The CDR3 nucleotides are TGCGCCAGCAGCATAGGACAGGGTGGTGGGAGGACCACAGATACGCAGTATTTT. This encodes CASSIGQGGGRTTDTQYF.

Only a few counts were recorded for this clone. The CDR3 DNA reads as TGTGCCAGCAGGCCTCCGGGACAGGGTCCGCCCCAGCATTTT. This codes for CASRPPGQGPPQHF. The chain carries TRBV6-2 or TRBV6-3 and TRBJ1-5; 9 bases line up with TRBD1. This CDR3 region has 14 residues. Trimming removed 6 bases from V and 9 bases from J; junction bases left unmatched: 9. Germline CDR1 MNHEY, CDR2 SVGEGT.

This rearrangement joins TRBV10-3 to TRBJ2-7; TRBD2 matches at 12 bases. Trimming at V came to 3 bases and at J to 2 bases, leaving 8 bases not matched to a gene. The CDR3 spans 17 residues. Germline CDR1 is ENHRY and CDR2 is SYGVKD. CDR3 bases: TGTGCCATCAGTGACCCGACTAGCGGGGGCTTGGCCTACGAGCAGTACTTC. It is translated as CAISDPTSGGLAYEQYF.

CDR3 bases: TGTGCCAGCAGAAATCAGGGGGCTTCACCCCTCCACTTT. It yields the protein CASRNQGASPLHF. The genes are TRBV3-1 (or the pseudogene TRBV3-2) and TRBJ1-6, with 8 bases identical to TRBD1. J was trimmed by 9 bases and V by 6 bases; bases with no gene match: 4. Germline loops: CDR1 LGHDT, CDR2 YNNKEL (reference sequence). The length of the CDR3 is 13 residues.

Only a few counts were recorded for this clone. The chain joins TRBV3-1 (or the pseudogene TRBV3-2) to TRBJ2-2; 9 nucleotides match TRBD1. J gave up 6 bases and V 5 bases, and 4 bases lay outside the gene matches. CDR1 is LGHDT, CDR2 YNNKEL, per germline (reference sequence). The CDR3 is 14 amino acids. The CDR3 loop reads CASSFTGGPGELFF. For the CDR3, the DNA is TGTGCCAGCAGCTTCACAGGGGGCCCCGGGGAGCTGTTTTTT.

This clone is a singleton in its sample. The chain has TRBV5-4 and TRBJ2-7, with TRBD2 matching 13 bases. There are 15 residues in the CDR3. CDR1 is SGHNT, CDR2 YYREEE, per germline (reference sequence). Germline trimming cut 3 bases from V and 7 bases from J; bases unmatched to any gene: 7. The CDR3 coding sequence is TGTGCCAGCAGCTCACCGGGACTAGCGGGGAGAGAGCAGTACTTC. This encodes CASSSPGLAGREQYF.

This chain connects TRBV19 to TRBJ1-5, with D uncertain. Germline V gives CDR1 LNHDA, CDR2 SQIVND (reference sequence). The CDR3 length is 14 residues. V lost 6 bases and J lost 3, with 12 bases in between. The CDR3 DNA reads TGTGCCAGTAGGGAGGAAAGGGACAATCAGCCCCAGCATTTT. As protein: CASREERDNQPQHF.

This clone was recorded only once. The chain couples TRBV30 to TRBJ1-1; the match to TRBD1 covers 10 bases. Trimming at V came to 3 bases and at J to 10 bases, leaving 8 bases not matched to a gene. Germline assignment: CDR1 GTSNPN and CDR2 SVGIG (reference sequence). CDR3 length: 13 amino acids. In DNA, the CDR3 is TGTGCCTGGAGAACCTTCCGGGACAGGGGAGCTTTCTTT. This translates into CAWRTFRDRGAFF.

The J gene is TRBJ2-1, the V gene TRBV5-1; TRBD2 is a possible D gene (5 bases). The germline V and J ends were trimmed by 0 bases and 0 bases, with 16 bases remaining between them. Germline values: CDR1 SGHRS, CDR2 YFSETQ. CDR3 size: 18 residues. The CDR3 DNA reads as TGCGCCAGCAGCTTGGCCGAGACGGGGAGTGCCTCCTACAATGAGCAGTTCTTC. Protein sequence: CASSLAETGSASYNEQFF.

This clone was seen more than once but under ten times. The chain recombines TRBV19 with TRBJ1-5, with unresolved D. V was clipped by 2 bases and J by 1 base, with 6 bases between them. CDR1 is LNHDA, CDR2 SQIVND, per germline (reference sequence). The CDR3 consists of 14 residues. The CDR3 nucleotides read TGTGCCAGTAGTATACTCAGGAGCAATCAGCCCCAGCATTTT. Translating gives CASSILRSNQPQHF.

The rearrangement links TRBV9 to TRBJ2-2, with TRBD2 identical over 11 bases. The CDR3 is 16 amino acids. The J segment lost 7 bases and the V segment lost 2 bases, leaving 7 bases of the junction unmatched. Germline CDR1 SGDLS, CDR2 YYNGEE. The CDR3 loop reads CASSVISGGAIGELFF. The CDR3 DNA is TGTGCCAGCAGCGTTATTAGCGGGGGGGCGATCGGGGAGCTGTTTTTT.

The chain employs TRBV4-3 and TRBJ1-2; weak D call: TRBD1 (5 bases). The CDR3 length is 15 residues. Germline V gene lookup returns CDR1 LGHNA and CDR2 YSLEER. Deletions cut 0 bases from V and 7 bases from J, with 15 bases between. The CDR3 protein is CASSQDQGGLGGYTF. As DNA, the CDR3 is TGCGCCAGCAGCCAAGATCAGGGAGGGCTTGGTGGCTACACCTTC.

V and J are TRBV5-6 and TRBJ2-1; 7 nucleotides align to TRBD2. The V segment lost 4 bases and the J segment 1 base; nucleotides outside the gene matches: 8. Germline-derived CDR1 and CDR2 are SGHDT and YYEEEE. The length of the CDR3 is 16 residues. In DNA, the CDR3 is TGTGCCAGCAGCACCCAAGCGGGGCGTTCCTACAATGAGCAGTTCTTC. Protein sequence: CASSTQAGRSYNEQFF.

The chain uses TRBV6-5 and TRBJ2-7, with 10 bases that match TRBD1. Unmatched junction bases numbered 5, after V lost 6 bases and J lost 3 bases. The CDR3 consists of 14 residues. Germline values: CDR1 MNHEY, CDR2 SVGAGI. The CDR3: CASSAGTGDYEQYF. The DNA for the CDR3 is TGTGCCAGCAGCGCCGGGACAGGGGACTACGAGCAGTACTTC.

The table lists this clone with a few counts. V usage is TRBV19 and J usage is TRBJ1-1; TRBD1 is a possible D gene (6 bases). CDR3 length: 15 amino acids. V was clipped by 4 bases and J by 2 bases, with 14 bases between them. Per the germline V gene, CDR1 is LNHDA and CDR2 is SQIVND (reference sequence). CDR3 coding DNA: TGTGCCAGTAGTACCCGAGGACAGTTAAACACTGAAGCTTTCTTT. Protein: CASSTRGQLNTEAFF.

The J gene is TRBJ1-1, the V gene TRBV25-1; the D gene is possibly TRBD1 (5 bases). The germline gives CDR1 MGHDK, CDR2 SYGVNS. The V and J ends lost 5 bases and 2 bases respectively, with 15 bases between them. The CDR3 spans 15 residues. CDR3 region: CASSTPGQGNTEAFF. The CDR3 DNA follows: TGTGCCAGCAGTACCCCTGGGCAGGGCAACACTGAAGCTTTCTTT.